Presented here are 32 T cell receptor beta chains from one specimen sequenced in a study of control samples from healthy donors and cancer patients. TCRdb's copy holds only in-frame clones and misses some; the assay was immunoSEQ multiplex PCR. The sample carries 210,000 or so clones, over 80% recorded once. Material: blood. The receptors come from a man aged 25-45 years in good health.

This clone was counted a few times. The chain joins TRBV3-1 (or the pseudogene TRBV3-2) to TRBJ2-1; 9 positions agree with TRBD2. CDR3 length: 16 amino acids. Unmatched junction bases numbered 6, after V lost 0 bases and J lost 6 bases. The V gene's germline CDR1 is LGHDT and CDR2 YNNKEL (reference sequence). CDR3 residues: CASSQDSSGAANEQFF. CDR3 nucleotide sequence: TGTGCCAGCAGCCAAGATTCTAGCGGGGCCGCCAATGAGCAGTTCTTC.

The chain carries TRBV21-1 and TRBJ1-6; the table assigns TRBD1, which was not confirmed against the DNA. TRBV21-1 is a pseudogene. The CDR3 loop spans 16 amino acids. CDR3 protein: CASSRQGASYNSPLHF. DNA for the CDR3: TGTGCCAGCAGCAGACAGGGGGCGTCCTATAATTCACCCCTCCACTTT.

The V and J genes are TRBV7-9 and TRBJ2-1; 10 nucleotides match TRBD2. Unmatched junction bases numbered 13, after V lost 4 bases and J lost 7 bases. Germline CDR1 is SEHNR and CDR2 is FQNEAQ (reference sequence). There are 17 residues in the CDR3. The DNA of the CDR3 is TGTGCCAGCAGCTACGGACTAGCGGCCGATAGAGGGAATGAGCAGTTCTTC. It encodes CASSYGLAADRGNEQFF.

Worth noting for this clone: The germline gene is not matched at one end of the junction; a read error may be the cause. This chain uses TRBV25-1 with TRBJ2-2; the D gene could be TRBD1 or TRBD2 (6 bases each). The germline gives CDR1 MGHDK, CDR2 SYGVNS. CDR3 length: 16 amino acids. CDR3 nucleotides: TGTGCCAGCAGGGAATCGCGGGGCAGGGGCACCGGGGAGCTGTTTTTT. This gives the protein CASRESRGRGTGELFF. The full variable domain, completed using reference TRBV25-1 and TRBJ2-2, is EADIYQTPRYLVIGTGKKITLECSQTMGHDKMYWYQQDPGMELHLIHYSYGVNSTEKGDLSSESTVSRIRTEHFPLTLESARPSHTSQYLCASRESRGRGTGELFFGEGSRLTVL.

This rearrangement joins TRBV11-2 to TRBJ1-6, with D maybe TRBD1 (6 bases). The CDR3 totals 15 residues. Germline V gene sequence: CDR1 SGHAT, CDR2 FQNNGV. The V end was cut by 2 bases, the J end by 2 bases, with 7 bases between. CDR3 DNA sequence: TGTGCCAGCAGCTTACAGGGGACCTATAATTCACCCCTCCACTTT. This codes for CASSLQGTYNSPLHF.

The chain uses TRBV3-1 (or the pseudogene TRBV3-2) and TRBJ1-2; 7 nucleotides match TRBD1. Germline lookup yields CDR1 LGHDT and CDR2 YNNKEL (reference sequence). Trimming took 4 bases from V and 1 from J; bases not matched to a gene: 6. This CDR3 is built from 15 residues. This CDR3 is CASSLTGIGNYGYTF. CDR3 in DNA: TGTGCCAGCAGCCTGACAGGGATCGGTAACTATGGCTACACCTTC.

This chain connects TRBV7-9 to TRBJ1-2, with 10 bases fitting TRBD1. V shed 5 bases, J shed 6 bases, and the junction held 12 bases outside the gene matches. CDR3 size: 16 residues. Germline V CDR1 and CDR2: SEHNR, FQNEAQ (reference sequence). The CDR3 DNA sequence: TGTGCCAGCAGCCGCCATACCGGGACAGGGGACAATGGCTACACCTTC. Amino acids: CASSRHTGTGDNGYTF.

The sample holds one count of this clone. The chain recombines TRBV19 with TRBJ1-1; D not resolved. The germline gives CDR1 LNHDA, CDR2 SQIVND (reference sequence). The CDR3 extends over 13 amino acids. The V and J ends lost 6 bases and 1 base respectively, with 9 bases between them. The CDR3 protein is CASSRQPNTEAFF. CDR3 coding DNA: TGTGCCAGTAGCCGTCAGCCGAACACTGAAGCTTTCTTT.

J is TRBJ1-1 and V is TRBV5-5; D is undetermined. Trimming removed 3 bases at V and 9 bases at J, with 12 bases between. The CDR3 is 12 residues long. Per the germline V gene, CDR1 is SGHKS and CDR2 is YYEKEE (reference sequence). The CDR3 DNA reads TGTGCCAGCAGCTCGACTACCCCTCAAGCTTTCTTT. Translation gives CASSSTTPQAFF.

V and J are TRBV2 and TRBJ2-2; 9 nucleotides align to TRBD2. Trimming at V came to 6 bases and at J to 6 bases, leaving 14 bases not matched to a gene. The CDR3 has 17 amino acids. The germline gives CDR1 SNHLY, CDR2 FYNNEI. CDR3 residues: CASSPGGRGGPSGELFF. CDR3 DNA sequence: TGTGCCAGCAGCCCAGGGGGGCGGGGGGGCCCTTCCGGGGAGCTGTTTTTT. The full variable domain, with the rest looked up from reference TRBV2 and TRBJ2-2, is EPEVTQTPSHQVTQMGQEVILRCVPISNHLYFYWYRQILGQKVEFLVSFYNNEISEKSEIFDDQFSVERPDGSNFTLKIRSTKLEDSAMYFCASSPGGRGGPSGELFFGEGSRLTVL.

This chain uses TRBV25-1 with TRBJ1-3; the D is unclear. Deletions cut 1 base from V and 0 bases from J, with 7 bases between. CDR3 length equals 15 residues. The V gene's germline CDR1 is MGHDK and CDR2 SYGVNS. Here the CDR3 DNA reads TGTGCCAGCAGTGAATTCGGCAGCTCTGGAAACACCATATATTTT. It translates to CASSEFGSSGNTIYF.

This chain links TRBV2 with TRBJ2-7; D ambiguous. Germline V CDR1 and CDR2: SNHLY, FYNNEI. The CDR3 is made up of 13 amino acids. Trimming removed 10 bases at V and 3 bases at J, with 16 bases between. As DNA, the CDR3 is TGTGCCACCGCCGGGTCGACGAACTACGAGCAGTACTTC. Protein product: CATAGSTNYEQYF.

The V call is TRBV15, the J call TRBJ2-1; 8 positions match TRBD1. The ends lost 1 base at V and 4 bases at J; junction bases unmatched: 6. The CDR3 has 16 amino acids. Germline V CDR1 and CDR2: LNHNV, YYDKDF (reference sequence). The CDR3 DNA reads TGTGCCACCAGCAGAGGAGGACAGGGAGTGTACAATGAGCAGTTCTTC. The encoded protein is CATSRGGQGVYNEQFF.

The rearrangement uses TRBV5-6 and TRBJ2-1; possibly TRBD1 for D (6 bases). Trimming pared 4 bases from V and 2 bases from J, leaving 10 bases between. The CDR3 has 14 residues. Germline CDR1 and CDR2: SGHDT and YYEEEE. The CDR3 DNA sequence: TGTGCCAGCAGCCGCAGGACAGCCTACAATGAGCAGTTCTTC. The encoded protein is CASSRRTAYNEQFF.

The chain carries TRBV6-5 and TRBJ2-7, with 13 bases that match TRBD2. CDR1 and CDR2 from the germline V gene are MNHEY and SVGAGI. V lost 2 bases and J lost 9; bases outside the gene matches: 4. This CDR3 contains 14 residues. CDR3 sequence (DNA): TGTGCCAGCAGTTACGGACTAGCGGGGGTACCGCAGTACTTC. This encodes CASSYGLAGVPQYF.

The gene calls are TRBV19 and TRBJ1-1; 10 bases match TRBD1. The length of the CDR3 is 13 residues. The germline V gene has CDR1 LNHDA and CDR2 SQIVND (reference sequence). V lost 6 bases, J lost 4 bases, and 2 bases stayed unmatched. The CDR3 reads CASSRQGATEAFF. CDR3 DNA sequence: TGTGCCAGTAGCCGACAGGGGGCCACTGAAGCTTTCTTT.

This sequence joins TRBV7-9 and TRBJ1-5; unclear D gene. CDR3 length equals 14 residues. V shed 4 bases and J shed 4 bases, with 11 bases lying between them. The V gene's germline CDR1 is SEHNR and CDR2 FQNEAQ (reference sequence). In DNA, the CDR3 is TGTGCCAGCAGCTCTACAGAGGGAAATCAGCCCCAGCATTTT. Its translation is CASSSTEGNQPQHF.

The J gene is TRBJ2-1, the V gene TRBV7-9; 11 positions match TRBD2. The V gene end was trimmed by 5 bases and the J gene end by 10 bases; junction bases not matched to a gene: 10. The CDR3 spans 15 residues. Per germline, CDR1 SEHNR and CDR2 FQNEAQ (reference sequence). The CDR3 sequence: CASSRQSSGGAEQFF. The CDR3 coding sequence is TGTGCCAGCAGCCGACAAAGTAGCGGGGGGGCGGAGCAGTTCTTC.

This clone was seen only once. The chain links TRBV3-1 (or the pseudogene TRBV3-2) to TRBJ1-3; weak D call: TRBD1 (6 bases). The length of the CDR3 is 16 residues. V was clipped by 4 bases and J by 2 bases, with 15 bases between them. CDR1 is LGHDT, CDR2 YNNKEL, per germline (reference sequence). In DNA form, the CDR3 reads TGTGCCAGCAGCCCCTCCCCCAGGGGCACTGGAAACACCATATATTTT. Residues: CASSPSPRGTGNTIYF.

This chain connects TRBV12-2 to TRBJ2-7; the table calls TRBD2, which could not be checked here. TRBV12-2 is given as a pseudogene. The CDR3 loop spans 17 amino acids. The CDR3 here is CASRFRGSGIPFYEQYF. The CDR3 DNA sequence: TGTGCAAGTCGCTTCCGAGGGTCGGGTATCCCATTCTACGAGCAGTACTTC.

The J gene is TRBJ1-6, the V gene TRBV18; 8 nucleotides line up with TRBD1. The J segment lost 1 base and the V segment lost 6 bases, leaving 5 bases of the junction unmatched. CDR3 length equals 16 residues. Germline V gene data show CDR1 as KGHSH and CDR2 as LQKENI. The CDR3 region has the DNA TGTGCCAGCTCTGACAGGGGTGCATCCTATAATTCACCCCTCCACTTT. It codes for CASSDRGASYNSPLHF.

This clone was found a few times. The CDR3 DNA sequence: TGTGCCAGCAGCCGTGGGAGCAAGAGCACAGATACGCAGTATTTT. Residues: CASSRGSKSTDTQYF. The rearrangement joins TRBV6-5 to TRBJ2-3, with TRBD2 as a possible D gene (5 bases). Germline V gene sequence: CDR1 MNHEY, CDR2 SVGAGI. The CDR3 covers 15 residues. V was clipped by 6 bases and J by 0 bases, with 13 bases between them.

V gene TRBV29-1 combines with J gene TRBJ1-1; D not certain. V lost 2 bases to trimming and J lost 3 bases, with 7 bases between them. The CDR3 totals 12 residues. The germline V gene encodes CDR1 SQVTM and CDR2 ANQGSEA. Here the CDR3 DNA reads TGCAGCGTTGAACATGAGGACACTGAAGCTTTCTTT. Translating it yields CSVEHEDTEAFF.

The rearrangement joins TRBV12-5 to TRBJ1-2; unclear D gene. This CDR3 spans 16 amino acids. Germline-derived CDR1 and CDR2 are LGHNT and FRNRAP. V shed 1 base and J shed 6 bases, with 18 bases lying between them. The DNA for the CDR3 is TGTGCTAGTGGTTTGGCCTCCGGGCTCTCCGAGGATGGCTACACCTTC. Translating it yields CASGLASGLSEDGYTF.

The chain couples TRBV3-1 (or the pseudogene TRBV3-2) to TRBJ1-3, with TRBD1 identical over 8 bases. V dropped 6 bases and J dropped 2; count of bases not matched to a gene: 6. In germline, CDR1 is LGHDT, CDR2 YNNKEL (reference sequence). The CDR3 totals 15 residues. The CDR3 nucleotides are TGTGCCAGCAGTCGACAGGGGACTACTGGAAACACCATATATTTT. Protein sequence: CASSRQGTTGNTIYF.

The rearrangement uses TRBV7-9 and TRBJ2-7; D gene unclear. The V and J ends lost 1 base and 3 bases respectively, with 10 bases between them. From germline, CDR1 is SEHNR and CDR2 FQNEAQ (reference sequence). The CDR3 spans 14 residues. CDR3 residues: CASSLVPASYEQYF. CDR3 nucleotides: TGTGCCAGCAGCTTAGTCCCAGCCAGCTACGAGCAGTACTTC.

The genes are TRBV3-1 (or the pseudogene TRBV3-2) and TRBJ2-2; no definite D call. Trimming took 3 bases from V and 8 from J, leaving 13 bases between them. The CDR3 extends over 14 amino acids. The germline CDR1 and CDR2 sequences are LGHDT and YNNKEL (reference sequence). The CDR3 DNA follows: TGTGCCAGCAGCCAGGACCTAGGTGGTGGGGAGCTGTTTTTT. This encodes CASSQDLGGGELFF.

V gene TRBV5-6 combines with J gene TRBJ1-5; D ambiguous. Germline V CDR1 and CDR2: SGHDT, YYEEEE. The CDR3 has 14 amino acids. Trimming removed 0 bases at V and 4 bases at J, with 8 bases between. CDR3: CASSLAGPNQPQHF. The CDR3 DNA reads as TGTGCCAGCAGCTTGGCGGGTCCGAATCAGCCCCAGCATTTT.

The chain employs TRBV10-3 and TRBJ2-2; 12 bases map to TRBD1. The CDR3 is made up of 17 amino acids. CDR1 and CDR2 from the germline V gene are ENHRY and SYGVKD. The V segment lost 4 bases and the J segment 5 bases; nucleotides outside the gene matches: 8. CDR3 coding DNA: TGTGCCATCAGTGGCCGGGACAGGGGGCGAAATACCGGGGAGCTGTTTTTT. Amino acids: CAISGRDRGRNTGELFF.

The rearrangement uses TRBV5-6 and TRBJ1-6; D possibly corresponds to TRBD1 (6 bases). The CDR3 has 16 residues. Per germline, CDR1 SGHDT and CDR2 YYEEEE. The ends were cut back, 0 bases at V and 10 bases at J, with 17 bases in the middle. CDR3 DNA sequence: TGTGCCAGCAGCTTGGGCCCCCAGGGGTTAGGGTCACCCCTCCACTTT. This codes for CASSLGPQGLGSPLHF.

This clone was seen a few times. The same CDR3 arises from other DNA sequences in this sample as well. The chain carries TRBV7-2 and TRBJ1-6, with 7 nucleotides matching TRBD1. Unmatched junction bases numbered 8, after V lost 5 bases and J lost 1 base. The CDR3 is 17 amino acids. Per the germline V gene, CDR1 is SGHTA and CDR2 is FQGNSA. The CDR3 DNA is TGTGCCAGCAGCCCGCGGACAGGATGGTCCTATAATTCACCCCTCCACTTT. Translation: CASSPRTGWSYNSPLHF. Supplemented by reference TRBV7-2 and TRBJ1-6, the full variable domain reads GAGVSQSPSNKVTEKGKDVELRCDPISGHTALYWYRQSLGQGLEFLIYFQGNSAPDKSGLPSDRFSAERTGGSVSTLTIQRTQQEDSAVYLCASSPRTGWSYNSPLHFGNGTRLTVT.

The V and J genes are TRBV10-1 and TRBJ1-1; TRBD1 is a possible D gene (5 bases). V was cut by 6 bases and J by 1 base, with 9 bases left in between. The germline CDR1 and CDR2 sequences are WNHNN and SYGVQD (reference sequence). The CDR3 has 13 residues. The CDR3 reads CASSRTGNTEAFF. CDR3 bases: TGCGCCAGCAGCCGTACAGGGAACACTGAAGCTTTCTTT.